The 13 T cell receptor beta chains below all came from one sample that was sequenced in a study of blood T cell repertoires in COVID-19. Sequenced by immunoSEQ multiplex PCR; TCRdb stores in-frame clones only, minus some. This repertoire shows 13,000 or so clones, approximately 82% found once; its top ten account for approximately 15%. Sequenced: peripheral blood. These receptors were obtained from a man aged 35-49 years with active or convalescent COVID-19.

This clone appeared a few times. The chain is built from TRBV20-1 and TRBJ2-5; D uncertain. In germline, CDR1 is DFQATT, CDR2 SNEGSKA (reference sequence). The V end was cut by 7 bases, the J end by 4 bases, with 10 bases between. This CDR3 comprises 11 residues. This CDR3 is CSGTEIETQYF. The CDR3 DNA is TGCAGTGGAACAGAGATAGAGACCCAGTACTTC.

This sequence joins TRBV4-3 and TRBJ2-1, with unresolved D. Per the germline V gene, CDR1 is LGHNA and CDR2 is YSLEER. The CDR3 totals 14 residues. Trimming removed 0 bases from V and 9 bases from J, with 12 bases in between. CDR3 coding DNA: TGCGCCAGCAGCCAAGACGGCGGCCCGGGTGAGCAGTTCTTC. Residues: CASSQDGGPGEQFF.

The chain couples TRBV4-2 to TRBJ1-2; 8 bases agree with TRBD1. Germline lookup yields CDR1 LGHNA and CDR2 YNFKEQ. This CDR3 region has 16 residues. The V gene end was trimmed by 2 bases and the J gene end by 4 bases; junction bases not matched to a gene: 9. CDR3 coding DNA: TGTGCCAGCAGCCAAACAGACAGGGGCGGCGTCTATGGCTACACCTTC. Translating gives CASSQTDRGGVYGYTF.

The rearrangement uses TRBV6-5 and TRBJ2-3; 15 bases map to TRBD2. Germline CDR1 MNHEY, CDR2 SVGAGI. J gave up 7 bases and V 5 bases, and 4 bases lay outside the gene matches. The CDR3 has 15 amino acids. In DNA form, the CDR3 reads TGTGCCAGCAGTCGGACTAGCGGGGGGGCGAATACGCAGTATTTT. This codes for CASSRTSGGANTQYF.

This clone was seen a handful of times. The chain recombines TRBV2 with TRBJ2-7; D possibly corresponds to TRBD1 (5 bases). CDR1 and CDR2 (germline): SNHLY, FYNNEI. V was shortened by 6 bases and J by 6 bases, with 24 bases between the two germline ends. This CDR3 has 16 amino acids. The CDR3 is CASSSPVDSLGAEQYF. The CDR3 DNA is TGTGCCAGCAGCTCTCCGGTCGACAGCCTTGGGGCCGAGCAGTACTTC.

CDR3 sequence: CASNPVWRSSGNTIYF. The CDR3 nucleotides read TGTGCCAGCAACCCCGTCTGGAGAAGCTCTGGAAACACCATATATTTT. This sequence joins TRBV19 and TRBJ1-3; no clear D. The CDR3 runs 16 residues. Germline CDR1 reads LNHDA; CDR2 reads SQIVND (reference sequence). V was trimmed by 9 bases and J by 0 bases, leaving 18 bases between them.

This clone was counted once. The chain has TRBV5-1 and TRBJ1-1, with 9 bases aligning to TRBD1. CDR1 is SGHRS, CDR2 YFSETQ, per germline. Trimming took 1 base from V and 8 from J; bases not matched to a gene: 6. The CDR3 is made up of 14 amino acids. CDR3 sequence (DNA): TGCGCCAGCAGCTTGACCGGGACAGGGAGCGAAGCTTTCTTT. Amino acid sequence: CASSLTGTGSEAFF. Drawing the rest from reference TRBV5-1 and TRBJ1-1, the complete variable domain is KAGVTQTPRYLIKTRGQQVTLSCSPISGHRSVSWYQQTPGQGLQFLFEYFSETQRNKGNFPGRFSGRQFSNSRSEMNVSTLELGDSALYLCASSLTGTGSEAFFGQGTRLTVV.

This clone came up a few times. The chain links TRBV11-2 to TRBJ1-1, with D perhaps matching TRBD1 (6 bases). Germline-derived CDR1 and CDR2 are SGHAT and FQNNGV. The CDR3 has 14 amino acids. V was shortened by 4 bases and J by 6 bases, with 15 bases between the two germline ends. The CDR3 is CASSSSRGRPEAFF. The CDR3 DNA follows: TGTGCCAGCAGCTCGAGCAGGGGCAGGCCTGAAGCTTTCTTT.

This clone has only one observation. The chain couples TRBV29-1 to TRBJ2-6, with 10 bases matching TRBD1. The germline V gene has CDR1 SQVTM and CDR2 ANQGSEA. The V and J ends lost 1 base and 0 bases, in that order; junction bases with no gene match: 9. This CDR3 is 19 amino acids long. DNA of the CDR3: TGCAGCGTTGAAGGGGGCGGGACAGGGGAACTCTCTGGGGCCAACGTCCTGACTTTC. The encoded protein is CSVEGGGTGELSGANVLTF.

The chain combines TRBV12-3 or TRBV12-4 with TRBJ1-1; TRBD1 aligns across 10 bases. With V trimmed by 10 bases and J by 4 bases, 6 bases remained unmatched. The CDR3 length is 13 residues. DNA of the CDR3: TGTGCCACTCAGACAGGGGGCGTCACTGAAGCTTTCTTT. It is translated as CATQTGGVTEAFF.

CDR3 residues: CASSLMVRDEQFF. The CDR3 DNA reads TGTGCCAGCAGCTTAATGGTACGCGATGAGCAGTTCTTC. The V gene is TRBV11-3, the J gene TRBJ2-1; D is undetermined. The CDR3 has 13 residues. V was pared by 2 bases and J by 8 bases, with 10 bases between. CDR1 and CDR2 from the germline V gene are SGHNT and YENEEA.

This chain links TRBV7-9 with TRBJ2-7; 7 positions agree with TRBD1. This CDR3 has 14 amino acids. V gave up 5 bases and J gave up 4 bases; unmatched junction bases: 8. The V gene's germline CDR1 is SEHNR and CDR2 FQNEAQ (reference sequence). The CDR3 region is CASSPPGTVYEQYF. The CDR3 DNA reads as TGTGCCAGCAGCCCGCCGGGGACAGTATACGAGCAGTACTTC.

The rearrangement joins TRBV7-2 to TRBJ1-6; tentatively, D is TRBD1 (5 bases). V lost 6 bases and J 9 bases, leaving 15 bases between the germline ends. CDR3 length equals 14 residues. Per germline, CDR1 SGHTA and CDR2 FQGNSA. The CDR3 bases are TGTGCCAGCAGGACCCAGGGTGAAGGTTCACCCCTCCACTTT. Translating gives CASRTQGEGSPLHF.